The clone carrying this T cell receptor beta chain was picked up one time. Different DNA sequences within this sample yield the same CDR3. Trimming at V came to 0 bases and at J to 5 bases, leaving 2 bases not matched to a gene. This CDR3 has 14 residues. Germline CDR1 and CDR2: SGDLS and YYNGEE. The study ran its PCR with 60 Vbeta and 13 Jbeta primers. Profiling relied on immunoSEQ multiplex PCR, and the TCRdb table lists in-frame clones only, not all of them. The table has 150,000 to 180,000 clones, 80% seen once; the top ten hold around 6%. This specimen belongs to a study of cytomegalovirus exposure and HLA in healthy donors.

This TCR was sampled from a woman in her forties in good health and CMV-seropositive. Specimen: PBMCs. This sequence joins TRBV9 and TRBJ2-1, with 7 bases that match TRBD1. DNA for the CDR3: TGTGCCAGCAGCGTAGTAGGGACAGACAATGAGCAGTTCTTC. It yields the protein CASSVVGTDNEQFF.